Listed below are T cell receptor beta chains from one sample, sequenced in a study of blood T cell repertoires in COVID-19. TCRdb keeps only in-frame clones here, not all; method: immunoSEQ multiplex PCR. The data show 250,000 to 300,000 clones, roughly 90% seen once. Material for sequencing was peripheral blood. The receptors were gathered from a woman under 40 with COVID-19, enrolled during active disease. CDR3s include the opening cysteine and the closing phenylalanine or tryptophan. Each record gives: clone size, D gene, V gene, J gene, CDR3 protein, CDR3 DNA. The D gene is left open where the match is weak. Size is stated for part of the rows, as once, few or many counts, or as a class when the clone is expanded.

>.|.|TRBV5-1|TRBJ1-5
CASREGADQPQHF
TGCGCCAGCAGGGAGGGTGCGGATCAGCCCCAGCATTTT
>.|TRBD2|TRBV10-3|TRBJ2-1
CATQLAGEGNEQFF
TGTGCCACCCAACTAGCGGGAGAGGGTAATGAGCAGTTCTTC
>.|.|TRBV19|TRBJ2-1
CASSPGLKGNEQFF
TGTGCCAGTAGTCCGGGACTTAAGGGCAATGAGCAGTTCTTC
>.|TRBD1|TRBV5-6|TRBJ2-5
CASSRDRGFRETQYF
TGTGCCAGCAGCAGGGACAGGGGATTTCGGGAGACCCAGTACTTC
>.|TRBD2|TRBV28|TRBJ2-3
CASRPRTSGRSTDTQYF
TGTGCCAGCAGGCCACGGACTAGCGGGAGGAGTACAGATACGCAGTATTTT
>.|TRBD2|TRBV19|TRBJ2-1
CASSISILGGTIYNEQFF
TGTGCCAGTAGTATATCGATTTTAGGAGGGACTATCTACAATGAGCAGTTCTTC
>.|.|TRBV15|TRBJ1-2
CATSREGGYYGYTF
TGTGCCACCAGCAGAGAGGGCGGGTACTATGGCTACACCTTC
>.|.|TRBV11-2|TRBJ1-1
CASSLLDSRGTEAFF
TGTGCCAGCAGCCTTTTAGACAGTAGGGGCACTGAAGCTTTCTTT
>.|.|TRBV18|TRBJ2-1
CASSPTTGDNEQFF
TGTGCCAGCTCACCAACAACAGGTGACAATGAGCAGTTCTTC
>.|.|TRBV5-1|TRBJ1-1
CASSPGLFSNTEAFF
TGCGCCAGCAGCCCGGGACTATTTTCGAACACTGAAGCTTTCTTT
>.|.|TRBV27|TRBJ1-5
CASSLGRNQPQHF
TGTGCCAGCAGTTTAGGGAGGAATCAGCCCCAGCATTTT
>.|.|TRBV4-3|TRBJ2-7
CASSQGMGPAYEQYF
TGCGCCAGCAGCCAAGGGATGGGGCCGGCCTACGAGCAGTACTTC
>.|TRBD2|TRBV4-2|TRBJ2-7
CASSQEETSGFREQYF
TGTGCCAGCAGCCAAGAGGAGACTAGCGGGTTCAGGGAGCAGTACTTC
>.|.|TRBV6-2/TRBV6-3|TRBJ2-4
CASSRDTYGAKNIQYF
TGTGCCAGCAGTCGTGACACCTACGGAGCCAAAAACATTCAGTACTTC
>.|TRBD1|TRBV7-6|TRBJ2-2
CASSHPDREATGELFF
TGTGCCAGCAGCCACCCGGACAGGGAGGCCACCGGGGAGCTGTTTTTT
>few|.|TRBV5-4|TRBJ2-2
CASSTRVGVNTGELFF
TGTGCCAGCAGCACTAGGGTGGGAGTAAACACCGGGGAGCTGTTTTTT
>.|.|TRBV30|TRBJ1-3
CAWNGRSGNTIYF
TGTGCCTGGAACGGCAGGTCTGGAAACACCATATATTTT
>.|.|TRBV19|TRBJ1-1
CASSITRDTEAFF
TGTGCCAGTAGTATAACCAGGGACACTGAAGCTTTCTTT
>.|TRBD1|TRBV28|TRBJ1-6
CASSLWDRGRSPLHF
TGTGCCAGCAGTTTATGGGACAGGGGGAGGTCACCCCTCCACTTT
>.|.|TRBV6-5|TRBJ2-1
CASSYSFAPFF
TGTGCCAGCAGTTACTCGTTTGCGCCGTTCTTC
>.|.|TRBV4-1|TRBJ1-5
CASSQEGAGQPQHF
TGCGCCAGCAGCCAAGAGGGCGCAGGCCAGCCCCAGCATTTT
>.|TRBD2|TRBV2|TRBJ2-7
CASSEAMRGYEQYF
TGTGCCAGCAGTGAAGCGATGCGGGGGTACGAGCAGTACTTC
>few|.|TRBV19|TRBJ1-1
CASSMIGRGEAFF
TGTGCCAGTAGTATGATCGGCAGGGGCGAAGCTTTCTTT
>.|.|TRBV9|TRBJ1-5
CASTHWSPHPNNQPQHF
TGTGCCAGCACCCACTGGAGCCCTCACCCCAATAATCAGCCCCAGCATTTT
>.|TRBD1|TRBV14|TRBJ2-7
CASSQDKQGNYEQYF
TGTGCCAGCAGCCAAGATAAACAGGGGAACTACGAGCAGTACTTC
>.|.|TRBV27|TRBJ2-5
CASSFIGETQYF
TGTGCCAGCAGTTTTATCGGAGAGACCCAGTACTTC
>.|.|TRBV6-4|TRBJ2-2
CASSTEANTGELFF
TGTGCCAGCAGTACAGAAGCGAACACCGGGGAGCTGTTTTTT
>.|TRBD1|TRBV19|TRBJ1-1
CATHPTGLSTEAFF
TGTGCCACCCACCCGACAGGGTTGAGCACTGAAGCTTTCTTT
>.|.|TRBV30|TRBJ2-7
CAWVGPGPYEQYF
TGTGCCTGGGTTGGACCAGGGCCCTACGAGCAGTACTTC
>.|TRBD1|TRBV19|TRBJ1-6
CASSGTGAHATSSYNSPLHF
TGTGCCAGTAGTGGGACAGGGGCCCATGCGACAAGCTCCTATAATTCACCCCTCCACTTT
>.|TRBD2|TRBV6-2/TRBV6-3|TRBJ2-7
CASSYTSVYEQYF
TGTGCCAGCAGTTACACTAGCGTGTACGAGCAGTACTTC
>.|TRBD2|TRBV20-1|TRBJ2-4
CSASIPGEGIQYF
TGCAGTGCTAGTATCCCCGGGGAGGGCATTCAGTACTTC
>.|.|TRBV6-5|TRBJ1-1
CASRSPSGTEAFF
TGTGCCAGCAGGAGCCCTTCAGGGACTGAAGCTTTCTTT
>.|.|TRBV30|TRBJ1-2
CAWSGGRKSGYTF
TGTGCCTGGAGTGGGGGGCGCAAGAGTGGCTACACCTTC
>.|TRBD1|TRBV6-2/TRBV6-3|TRBJ2-3
CASSYGTGTDTQYF
TGTGCCAGCAGTTACGGGACAGGCACAGATACGCAGTATTTT